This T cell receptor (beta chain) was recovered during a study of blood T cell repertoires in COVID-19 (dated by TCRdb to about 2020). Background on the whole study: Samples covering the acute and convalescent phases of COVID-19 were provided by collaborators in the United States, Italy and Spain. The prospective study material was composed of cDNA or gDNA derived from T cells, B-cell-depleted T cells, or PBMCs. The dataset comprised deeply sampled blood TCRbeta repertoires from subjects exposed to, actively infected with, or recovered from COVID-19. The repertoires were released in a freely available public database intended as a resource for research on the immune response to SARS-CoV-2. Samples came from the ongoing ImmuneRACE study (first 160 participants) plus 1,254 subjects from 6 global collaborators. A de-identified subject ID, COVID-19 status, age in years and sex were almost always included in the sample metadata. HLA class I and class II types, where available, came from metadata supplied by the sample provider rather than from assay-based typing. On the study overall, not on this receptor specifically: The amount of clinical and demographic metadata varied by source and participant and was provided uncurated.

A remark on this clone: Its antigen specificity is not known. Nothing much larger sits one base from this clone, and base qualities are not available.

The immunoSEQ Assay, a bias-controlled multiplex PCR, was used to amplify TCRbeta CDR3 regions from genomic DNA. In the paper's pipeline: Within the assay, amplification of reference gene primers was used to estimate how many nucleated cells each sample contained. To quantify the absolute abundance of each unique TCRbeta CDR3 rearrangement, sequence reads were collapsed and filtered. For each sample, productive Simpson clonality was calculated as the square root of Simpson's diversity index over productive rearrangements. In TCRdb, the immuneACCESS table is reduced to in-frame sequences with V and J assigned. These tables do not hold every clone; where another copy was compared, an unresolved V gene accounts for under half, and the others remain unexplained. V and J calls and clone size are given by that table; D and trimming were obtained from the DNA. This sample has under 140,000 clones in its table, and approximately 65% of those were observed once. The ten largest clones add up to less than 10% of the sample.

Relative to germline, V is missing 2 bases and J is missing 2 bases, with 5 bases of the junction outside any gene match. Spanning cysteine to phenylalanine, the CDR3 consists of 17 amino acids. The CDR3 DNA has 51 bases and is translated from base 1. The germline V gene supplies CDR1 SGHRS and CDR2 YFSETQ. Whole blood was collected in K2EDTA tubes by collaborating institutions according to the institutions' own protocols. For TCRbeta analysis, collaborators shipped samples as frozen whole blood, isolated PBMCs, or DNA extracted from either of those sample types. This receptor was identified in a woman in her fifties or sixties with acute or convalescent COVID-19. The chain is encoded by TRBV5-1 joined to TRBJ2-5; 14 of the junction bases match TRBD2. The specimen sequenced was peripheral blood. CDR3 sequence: CASSFWTSGGRQETQYF. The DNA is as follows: TGCGCCAGCAGCTTTTGGACTAGCGGGGGGCGACAAGAGACCCAGTACTTC.